The clone carrying this TCR beta chain was recorded many times. Its antigen is undetermined. This sample is drawn from a study of CD8 T cells in ankylosing spondylitis. Points from the study as a whole: The study identified a TCR beta motif of several highly homologous variants that appeared characteristic of ankylosing spondylitis blood.

V was pared by 3 bases and J by 6 bases, with 10 bases between. The CDR3 totals 13 residues. TCRdb recomputed calls from the 5' RACE reads with MiXCR, one row per CDR3 protein. The sample shows 200,000 to 250,000 distinct CDR3 sequences, roughly 18% of them seen only once. The source material was blood, either unsorted or a sorted T cell fraction (not recorded which). This TCR derives from a male donor with ankylosing spondylitis. The rearrangement links TRBV12-3 or TRBV12-4 to TRBJ2-3; D is tentatively TRBD1 or TRBD2 (6 bases each). The CDR3 region has the DNA TGTGCCAGCAGTTTGGGGGGCTGGGATACGCAGTATTTT. It is translated as CASSLGGWDTQYF.